The clone carrying this T cell receptor (beta chain) showed up just a few times. Its antigen is not known. Hyperthyroidism patients were newly diagnosed, had disease duration under 2 months, and were aged 18 to 65 years. V was pared by 4 bases and J by 3 bases, with 11 bases between. Germline loops: CDR1 SGHNT, CDR2 YYREEE (reference sequence). This CDR3 contains 13 residues. The sample belongs to a study of T cells in Graves' hyperthyroidism and ophthalmopathy. Study results and limitations: The majority of expanded thyroid clonotypes above 0.001 also appeared in blood.

The CDR3 regions of TCR beta were amplified from RNA transcripts. The primer set for the first-round RT-PCR of the TCR CDR3 was HTBI. TCRdb reanalysed the multiplex PCR reads using MiXCR and keeps one entry per CDR3 protein. The sample yields around 300,000 distinct CDR3 sequences, 10% to 15% seen once. The clonotype was recovered from a woman aged 25 to 39 with Graves' hyperthyroidism that later progressed to Graves' ophthalmopathy. This chain connects TRBV5-4 to TRBJ2-7; no clear D. Sequenced: blood. The CDR3 DNA sequence: TGTGCCAGCAGCCGTCGGCCGGGCTACGAGCAGTACTTC. It is translated as CASSRRPGYEQYF.